The present T cell receptor (beta chain) was sequenced within a study of memory CD4+ T cells and cytomegalovirus serostatus. The wider study: This sample comes from healthy Belgian adults, 9 CMV seropositive, approximately 24 seronegative.

From germline, CDR1 is MNHEY and CDR2 SMNVEV (reference sequence). Losses at the gene ends were 5 bases for V and 4 bases for J; bases not matched to a gene: 8. The CDR3 loop spans 15 amino acids. Method: immunoSEQ multiplex PCR; TCRdb's copy keeps in-frame clones and lacks some. This table has 50,000 to 65,000 clones, around 83% appearing once. The sort gate was single viable CD3+CD4+CD8-CD45RO+ cells for memory CD4+ T cells. Serum IgG to CMV pp150, pp28, p38 and p52 defined serostatus. Material for sequencing was memory CD4+ T cells from blood. The clonotype originates from an adult in good health and CMV-seropositive. This sequence joins TRBV27 and TRBJ1-2; 9 positions match TRBD1. This CDR3 is CASSPGQGDSYGYTF. CDR3 bases: TGTGCCAGCAGTCCGGGACAGGGTGATTCCTATGGCTACACCTTC.